A selection of T cell receptor beta chains follows, all from one sample in a study of CXCR3-negative and CXCR3-positive naive CD8 T cells. TCRdb reprocessed the 5' RACE reads, with one entry per CDR3 protein and no DNA. The sample data list 130,000 or so distinct CDR3 sequences. The sequencing input was naive CXCR3- CD8+ T cells from blood. The receptors come from a human donor in good health. Some clones in this sample may be carry-over from other donors' samples. CDR3s include the opening cysteine and the closing phenylalanine or tryptophan. Fields, in order: J gene, V gene, CDR3 protein.

TRBJ2-1,TRBV20-1,CSAPRRSDNEQFF
TRBJ2-3,TRBV28,CASRRTSGGTDTQYF
TRBJ2-7,TRBV5-1,CASSLGTGGGSANYEQYF
TRBJ2-5,TRBV5-1,CASSDREGTQYF
TRBJ2-6,TRBV5-1,CASSPAPRYSGANVLTF
TRBJ2-2,TRBV25-1,CARGDRKGKANTGELFF
TRBJ2-1,TRBV5-1,CASSKFGFGADEQFF
TRBJ1-1,TRBV29-1,CSVAEGGPLVGKAFF
TRBJ1-1,TRBV12-3/TRBV12-4,CASSRPTSGNTEAFF
TRBJ1-5,TRBV28,CASSFYRDSNQPQHF
TRBJ2-7,TRBV6-1,CASSPYFNEQYF
TRBJ1-2,TRBV29-1,CSVDVRGIYGYTF
TRBJ2-7,TRBV5-1,CASSRGQGHEQYF
TRBJ2-1,TRBV7-6,CASSLAPLVDEQFF
TRBJ2-1,TRBV29-1,CSVRGRLAESSYNEQFF
TRBJ2-2,TRBV7-7,CASSLVPTQNTGELFF
TRBJ2-5,TRBV9,CASSVDSDPGQETQYF
TRBJ1-1,TRBV7-8,CASSLGQGTYMNTEAFF
TRBJ2-1,TRBV5-6,CASSLDIRTFYNEQFF
TRBJ1-1,TRBV30,CAWRRGGNTEAFF
TRBJ1-3,TRBV28,CASTLGGNTIYF
TRBJ1-5,TRBV29-1,CSVTVGAGQPQHF
TRBJ2-3,TRBV7-2,CASSLVAWGLAGATDTQYF
TRBJ1-1,TRBV29-1,CSVEDRELTEAFF
TRBJ1-2,TRBV19,CASLSPGGRYNYGYTF
TRBJ1-1,TRBV7-9,CASSQPQGHTEAFF
TRBJ2-3,TRBV12-2,CASRLPPRRGRADTQYF
TRBJ1-1,TRBV7-9,CASRTPRGGRRTEAFF
TRBJ1-6,TRBV9,CASSPDRVDSPLHF
TRBJ1-2,TRBV9,CASSSRDISANYGYTF
TRBJ2-2,TRBV6-2/TRBV6-3,CASRGASGATGELFF
TRBJ2-7,TRBV7-9,CASSRTQAYEQYF
TRBJ2-5,TRBV5-5,CASSARRGPPETQYF
TRBJ2-5,TRBV29-1,CSVETGVRETQYF
TRBJ2-3,TRBV15,CATSRGAAADTQYF
TRBJ1-3,TRBV28,CASSLSRFSSGNTIYF
TRBJ1-5,TRBV10-3,CAISPGGPANQPQHF
TRBJ1-1,TRBV7-6,CASSPPLNTEAFF
TRBJ1-4,TRBV12-3/TRBV12-4,CASRSRIGDDEKLFF
TRBJ2-3,TRBV10-1,CASSELARGPTDTQYF
TRBJ2-7,TRBV11-2,CASSLARTYEQYF
TRBJ1-1,TRBV6-5,CASSYWPGVTTEAFF
TRBJ1-1,TRBV7-6,CASSSSLNTEAFF
TRBJ2-2,TRBV7-8,CASSFQGANTGELFF
TRBJ2-7,TRBV29-1,CSVEVVQGGFYEQYF
TRBJ1-1,TRBV7-9,CASSFEFTEAFF
TRBJ1-5,TRBV6-2/TRBV6-3,CASSSGTVNQPQHF